This TCR beta chain was sequenced in a study of T cell responses to AZD1222 COVID-19 vaccine. Regarding the study as a whole: Baseline testing showed seropositivity in only five to seven AZD1222 recipients.

As concerns this clone: The target antigen is unknown.

The method was immunoSEQ multiplex PCR; TCRdb's version includes in-frame clones alone and lacks a portion of them. The sample includes around 170,000 clones, approximately 90% seen only once; the top ten take approximately 4.4%. The CDR3 totals 14 residues. Germline CDR1 and CDR2: SNHLY and FYNNEI. V trimming: 7 bases; J trimming: 3 bases; junction bases outside the gene matches: 3. This TCR derives from an adult in good health. The sequences come from peripheral blood, collected on day 0 of AZD1222 vaccination. This chain uses TRBV2 with TRBJ2-7; 13 positions agree with TRBD2. CDR3 sequence: CASKGLAGDYEQYF. The CDR3 bases are TGTGCCAGCAAAGGACTAGCGGGAGACTACGAGCAGTACTTC.